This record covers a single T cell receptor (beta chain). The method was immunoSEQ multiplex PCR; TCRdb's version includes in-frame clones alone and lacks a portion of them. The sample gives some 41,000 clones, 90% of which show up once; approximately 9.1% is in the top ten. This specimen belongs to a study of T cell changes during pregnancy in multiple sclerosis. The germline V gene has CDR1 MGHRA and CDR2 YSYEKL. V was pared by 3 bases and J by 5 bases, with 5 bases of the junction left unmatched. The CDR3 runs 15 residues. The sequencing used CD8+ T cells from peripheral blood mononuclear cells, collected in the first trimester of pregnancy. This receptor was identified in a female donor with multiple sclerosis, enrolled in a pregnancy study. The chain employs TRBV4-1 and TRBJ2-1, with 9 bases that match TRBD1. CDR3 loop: CASSHGTGYDNEQFF. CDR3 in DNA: TGCGCCAGCAGCCATGGGACAGGGTACGACAATGAGCAGTTCTTC.